The sample holds a few counts of the clone carrying this T cell receptor beta chain. What it binds is not known. The source of the sample is a study of T-cell memory formation after mild COVID-19. Each CDR3 protein is one row after TCRdb ran MiXCR on the 5' RACE reads. The sample lists about 540,000 distinct CDR3 sequences; roughly 21% were seen once. Study-wide points: A balance of CD4 and CD8 characterized clones contracting day 15 to 85, whereas later expanders leaned CD4+.

Sequencing was carried out using PBMCs or a T cell subset sorted from them (not recorded which). This clonotype was obtained from an adult woman who had mild COVID-19 (a few samples of this study predate the infection). Cell type and time point are not known.

The CDR3 here is CASRRVSQETQYF. CDR3 nucleotides: TGTGCCAGCAGGAGGGTCTCCCAAGAGACCCAGTACTTC. The chain uses TRBV6-6 and TRBJ2-5, with D perhaps matching TRBD2 (5 bases). The germline CDR1 and CDR2 sequences are MNHNY and SVGAGI (reference sequence). The CDR3 sequence is 13 residues long. The germline V and J ends were trimmed by 6 bases and 1 base, with 9 bases remaining between them.